These T cell receptor beta chains were read from a single sample in a study of blood T cell repertoires in COVID-19. Sequencing used immunoSEQ multiplex PCR; TCRdb keeps in-frame clones, though not all of them. The sample shows around 160,000 clones, about 77% of them seen only once. Source material: peripheral blood. These receptors all stem from a woman over 75 with acute or convalescent COVID-19. The CDR3 runs from the conserved cysteine through the conserved F or W. Fields, in order: D gene, J gene, V gene, CDR3 length, clone size, CDR3 protein, CDR3 DNA. The D gene is left open where the match is weak. Expanded clones get a size class; other rows say once, few or many, or leave the size out.

. TRBJ2-3 TRBV7-8 14 . CASTSGVSTDTQYF TGTGCCAGCACCTCGGGGGTTAGCACAGATACGCAGTATTTT
TRBD2 TRBJ2-1 TRBV5-6 15 . CASSSQLAVYNEQFF TGTGCCAGCAGCTCTCAACTAGCGGTTTACAATGAGCAGTTCTTC
. TRBJ1-5 TRBV24-1 13 few CATSDRLAGPQHF TGTGCCACCAGTGATAGACTTGCCGGGCCCCAGCATTTT
TRBD1 TRBJ2-1 TRBV7-2 13 . CASSSQGFNEQFF TGTGCCAGCAGCTCACAGGGGTTCAATGAGCAGTTCTTC
TRBD1 TRBJ2-5 TRBV5-1 15 . CASSVGQGYQETQYF TGCGCCAGCAGCGTGGGACAGGGGTACCAAGAGACCCAGTACTTC
. TRBJ1-2 TRBV25-1 13 . CASSEPANYGYTF TGTGCCAGCAGTGAGCCAGCTAACTATGGCTACACCTTC
. TRBJ2-2 TRBV5-1 15 . CASSWSGSGTGELFF TGCGCCAGCAGCTGGTCGGGATCGGGCACCGGGGAGCTGTTTTTT
TRBD1 TRBJ2-7 TRBV6-5 14 once CASSRDREDYEQYF TGTGCCAGCAGCCGGGACAGGGAGGACTACGAGCAGTACTTC
. TRBJ2-4 TRBV19 14 . CASSTPVRKNIQYF TGTGCCAGTAGTACCCCTGTCAGGAAAAACATTCAGTACTTC
. TRBJ2-1 TRBV5-1 21 . CPRTKKQPRQGPGGGWDEQFF TGCCCCCGCACCAAAAAACAACCACGACAGGGGCCGGGGGGCGGCTGGGATGAGCAGTTCTTC
TRBD1 TRBJ1-1 TRBV19 15 . CASRDRAGMNTEAFF TGTGCCAGCCGGGACAGGGCTGGCATGAACACTGAAGCTTTCTTT
TRBD2 TRBJ2-7 TRBV6-5 13 . CASSYGAGAEQYF TGTGCCAGCAGTTATGGGGCGGGAGCCGAGCAGTACTTC
. TRBJ1-1 TRBV5-1 13 . CASSSGQNTEAFF TGCGCCAGCAGCTCGGGACAGAACACTGAAGCTTTCTTT
TRBD1 TRBJ2-7 TRBV3-1/TRBV3-2 13 few CASTGQGTYEQYF TGTGCCAGCACCGGACAGGGGACCTACGAGCAGTACTTC
TRBD1 TRBJ1-2 TRBV30 13 . CAWSPDRADGYTF TGTGCCTGGAGTCCGGACAGGGCGGACGGCTACACCTTC
. TRBJ2-3 TRBV7-9 13 once CASSFGAADTQYF TGTGCCAGCAGCTTTGGAGCCGCAGATACGCAGTATTTT
TRBD1 TRBJ1-2 TRBV6-6 14 few CASRSRDRAYGYTF TGTGCCAGCAGATCCCGGGACAGGGCCTATGGCTACACCTTC
TRBD1 TRBJ1-2 TRBV28 13 . CASRTGGFLGYTF TGTGCCAGCAGGACAGGGGGCTTTTTGGGCTACACCTTC
TRBD1 TRBJ2-1 TRBV27 16 . CASSSGTVYSYNEQFF TGTGCCAGCAGTTCCGGGACAGTTTACTCCTACAATGAGCAGTTCTTC
. TRBJ1-3 TRBV6-5 11 few CASTTGNTIYF TGTGCCAGCACAACTGGAAACACCATATATTTT
TRBD1 TRBJ1-6 TRBV18 21 few CASSFVGLQGAQSSYNSPLHF TGTGCCAGCTCATTTGTGGGATTACAGGGGGCGCAGAGCTCCTATAATTCACCCCTCCACTTT
. TRBJ1-1 TRBV5-1 14 . CASRLTDRNTEAFF TGCGCCAGCAGGTTGACAGACAGGAACACTGAAGCTTTCTTT
TRBD2 TRBJ2-1 TRBV18 14 . CASSLKELAAAQFF TGTGCCAGCTCACTGAAGGAACTAGCGGCGGCGCAGTTCTTC
TRBD2 TRBJ2-1 TRBV2 14 . CASSEASGDNEQFF TGTGCCAGCAGTGAGGCTAGCGGGGACAATGAGCAGTTCTTC
TRBD1 TRBJ1-5 TRBV2 14 . CASSYRTGLEPQHF TGTGCCAGCAGTTACCGGACAGGACTCGAACCCCAGCATTTT
. TRBJ1-5 TRBV7-2 13 . CASSLARYQPQHF TGTGCCAGCAGCTTAGCCAGATATCAGCCCCAGCATTTT
. TRBJ1-4 TRBV28 14 . CASSYRVYNEKLFF TGTGCCAGCAGTTACAGGGTTTATAATGAAAAACTGTTTTTT
TRBD1 TRBJ2-2 TRBV5-1 17 . CASSLTGAVGPTGELFF TGCGCCAGCAGCTTGACAGGGGCCGTAGGGCCCACCGGGGAGCTGTTTTTT
. TRBJ1-2 TRBV7-9 13 . CASSPVEGGGYTF TGTGCCAGCAGCCCCGTGGAGGGAGGGGGCTACACCTTC
TRBD1 TRBJ1-1 TRBV27 14 few CASRSTGVGTEAFF TGTGCCAGCAGATCGACAGGGGTGGGTACTGAAGCTTTCTTT
TRBD1 TRBJ1-4 TRBV18 15 . CASSPKGAPNEKLFF TGTGCCAGCTCACCGAAGGGGGCCCCTAATGAAAAACTGTTTTTT
. TRBJ1-5 TRBV5-1 15 . CASSLDSGGGQPQHF TGCGCCAGCAGCCTCGATTCCGGGGGGGGACAGCCCCAGCATTTT
TRBD2 TRBJ2-1 TRBV3-1/TRBV3-2 15 . CASSQVAGVGNEQFF TGTGCCAGCAGCCAAGTAGCGGGAGTCGGCAATGAGCAGTTCTTC
. TRBJ2-7 TRBV6-1 11 . CASSDRVEQYF TGTGCCAGCAGTGACAGGGTTGAGCAGTACTTC
. TRBJ2-7 TRBV7-9 12 . CASSLEAYEQYF TGTGCCAGCAGCTTGGAGGCCTACGAGCAGTACTTC
. TRBJ2-1 TRBV5-1 14 . CASSAQTGGDEQFF TGCGCCAGCAGCGCCCAAACGGGGGGCGATGAGCAGTTCTTC
. TRBJ1-3 TRBV7-2 14 . CASSFRGGRNTIYF TGTGCCAGCAGCTTTCGGGGAGGTCGAAACACCATATATTTT
. TRBJ1-6 TRBV19 14 . CASSFSGVNSPLHF TGTGCCAGTAGTTTCTCAGGGGTTAATTCACCCCTCCACTTT
TRBD1 TRBJ1-5 TRBV6-5 15 . CASRPGTGGNQPQHF TGTGCCAGCAGGCCGGGGACAGGGGGTAATCAGCCCCAGCATTTT
. TRBJ2-6 TRBV11-2 16 . CASSFYAGSGANVLTF TGTGCCAGCAGCTTTTACGCGGGGTCTGGGGCCAACGTCCTGACTTTC
. TRBJ1-4 TRBV2 13 . CASERIREEKLFF TGTGCCAGCGAGAGGATCCGTGAGGAAAAACTGTTTTTT
. TRBJ1-2 TRBV30 12 . CAYHGGANGYTF TGTGCCTATCACGGGGGGGCGAACGGCTACACCTTC
TRBD1 TRBJ1-1 TRBV15 13 . CATSRDQTGGAFF TGTGCCACCAGCAGAGATCAGACAGGGGGAGCTTTCTTT
. TRBJ1-2 TRBV7-9 14 . CASSLWADVYGYTF TGTGCCAGCAGCTTATGGGCCGATGTCTATGGCTACACCTTC
. TRBJ1-2 TRBV3-1/TRBV3-2 14 . CASSQLGGLVGYTF TGTGCCAGCAGCCAATTAGGCGGCTTGGTTGGCTACACCTTC
TRBD1 TRBJ1-1 TRBV6-1 15 . CASSDHGTVNTEAFF TGTGCCAGCAGTGACCACGGGACAGTTAACACTGAAGCTTTCTTT
. TRBJ1-1 TRBV19 15 . CASSRRSGTNTEAFF TGTGCCAGTAGCCGGAGATCGGGGACAAACACTGAAGCTTTCTTT
. TRBJ1-3 TRBV19 14 once CASSSTASGNTIYF TGTGCCAGTAGTAGTACAGCCTCTGGAAACACCATATATTTT
. TRBJ2-3 TRBV21-1 16 . CASSARLAPMTDTQYF TGTGCCAGCAGCGCGCGACTAGCGCCTATGACAGATACGCAGTATTTT
. TRBJ1-4 TRBV20-1 11 . CSAFINEKLFF TGCAGTGCTTTCATTAATGAAAAACTGTTTTTT
TRBD2 TRBJ2-7 TRBV2 14 few CASMRLAAPYEQYF TGTGCCAGCATGCGCCTAGCGGCCCCCTACGAGCAGTACTTC
TRBD2 TRBJ2-1 TRBV7-3 14 . CASSLGLAGDEQFF TGTGCCAGCAGCTTAGGACTAGCGGGAGATGAGCAGTTCTTC
TRBD1 TRBJ2-7 TRBV7-8 14 . CASSLRDRAYEQYF TGTGCCAGCAGCTTAAGGGACAGGGCCTACGAGCAGTACTTC
TRBD1 TRBJ2-7 TRBV30 14 . CAWSVDRDFYEQYF TGTGCCTGGAGTGTTGACAGGGATTTCTACGAGCAGTACTTC
TRBD1 TRBJ2-7 TRBV30 12 . CAWSSGTGNRYF TGTGCCTGGAGTTCAGGGACAGGGAACCGGTACTTC
. TRBJ1-1 TRBV29-1 13 . CSVLQDRATEAFF TGCAGCGTTCTACAGGATCGTGCCACTGAAGCTTTCTTT
TRBD1 TRBJ1-2 TRBV28 13 . CASFSTGATGYTF TGTGCCAGCTTCTCGACAGGGGCGACGGGCTACACCTTC